This T cell receptor (beta chain) was obtained from a study of control samples from healthy donors and cancer patients. Clones were read by immunoSEQ multiplex PCR, and TCRdb kept only the in-frame ones, dropping some. The sample yields around 74,000 clones, 80% to 95% seen once. Germline V gene sequence: CDR1 ENHRY, CDR2 SYGVKD. The CDR3 is 15 residues long. Trimming took 4 bases from V and 2 from J; bases not matched to a gene: 5. The TCR comes from an older woman in good health. The sample taken for sequencing was blood. The rearrangement links TRBV10-3 to TRBJ1-5; TRBD1 matches at 7 bases. The CDR3 loop is CAISGGTGGNQPQHF. DNA of the CDR3: TGTGCCATCAGTGGGGGCACAGGGGGCAATCAGCCCCAGCATTTT.